This T cell receptor beta chain was identified in a study of blood T cells in healthy people across ages. Overall study findings and caveats: Roughly linearly, TCR beta diversity per million T cells fell as age increased.

With a J-beta primer mix and a sample-barcoded 5' primer, a second PCR ran roughly 7 to 11 cycles. One entry per CDR3 protein results from TCRdb running MiXCR on the 5' RACE reads. The sample has 650,000 to 1,000,000 distinct CDR3 sequences, roughly 35% seen once. Deletions cut 8 bases from V and 9 bases from J, with 14 bases between. The CDR3 is made up of 12 amino acids. Germline V gene lookup returns CDR1 MNHNY and CDR2 SVGAGI (reference sequence). Comments on this clonotype: Its antigen is not identified. A single base separates this from a much larger clone, so it may be a read error.

The TCR originated in a man in his late teens or twenties in good health. Source material: blood. The V call is TRBV6-6, the J call TRBJ1-5, with D unclear. The CDR3: CASGSTSRPQHF. The CDR3 DNA reads as TGTGCCAGCGGTTCCACATCACGGCCCCAGCATTTT.